This T cell receptor (beta chain) was captured in a study of blood T cell repertoires in COVID-19. As for the study in general: There were acute and convalescent COVID-19 samples, and they came from the United States, Italy and Spain. PBMCs, B-cell-depleted T cells, or T cells were the source of the cDNA or gDNA that made up the material.

In the authors' methods: Reference gene primer amplification in the assay estimated nucleated cell counts. The method was immunoSEQ multiplex PCR; TCRdb's version includes in-frame clones alone and lacks a portion of them. V, J and clone size are taken as reported in that table, and D and trimming were inferred from the DNA itself. The sample shows around 56,000 clones, about 89% of them seen only once. This receptor was taken from a man between 60 and 75 years old with active or convalescent COVID-19. Sequenced: peripheral blood.

For the CDR3, the DNA is TGTGCCAGCAGGACGGGACAGGGGTTCACAGATACGCAGTATTTT. It codes for CASRTGQGFTDTQYF. This chain joins TRBV3-1 (or the pseudogene TRBV3-2) and TRBJ2-3, with TRBD1 matching over 10 bases. The CDR3 consists of 15 residues. V lost 6 bases to trimming and J lost 2 bases; unmatched junction nucleotides: 5. Germline V gene data show CDR1 as LGHDT and CDR2 as YNNKEL (reference sequence).